Sequencing of this T cell receptor beta chain was carried out in a study of cytomegalovirus exposure and HLA in healthy donors. Study-level information: Out of about 410 genotyped donors, approximately 84% belonged to the Caucasian-associated ancestry cluster.

Trimming removed 5 bases from V and 0 bases from J; junction bases left unmatched: 6. This CDR3 has 15 residues. Germline V CDR1 and CDR2: MNHEY, SMNVEV (reference sequence). PCR used 60 Vbeta primers and 13 Jbeta primers. Clones were read by immunoSEQ multiplex PCR, and TCRdb kept only the in-frame ones, dropping some. Of about 130,000 clones in the sample, 65% to 80% were seen once. The chain recombines TRBV27 with TRBJ1-2; 7 bases agree with TRBD1. The material sequenced was PBMCs. This receptor was obtained from a man between 40 and 49 years old in good health and CMV-seronegative. Here the CDR3 DNA reads TGTGCCAGCAGTCCGAGGACAGGCGCTAACTATGGCTACACCTTC. Protein sequence: CASSPRTGANYGYTF.